One and the same sample provided the 4 T cell receptor beta chains below, sequenced in a study of shared clonotypes between healthy human individuals. TCRdb's table, derived via immunoSEQ multiplex PCR, lists solely in-frame clones and lacks some. The data hold around 2.1 million clones, with about 92% observed a single time. CD8 cells regarded as naive lacked CD45RO, were positively chosen for CCR7, and omitted terminally differentiated effector memory CD45RA+ cells. What was sequenced was naive CD8+ T cells from PBMCs. These receptor sequences come from a man aged 18 to 35 in good health. Some clones in this sample may be carry-over from other donors' samples.

The rearrangement joins TRBV7-9 to TRBJ1-4; D gene ambiguous. Germline V gene data show CDR1 as SEHNR and CDR2 as FQNEAQ (reference sequence). The CDR3 length is 14 residues. The V gene lost 3 bases and the J gene lost 5 bases, with 10 bases spanning the gap. The chain's CDR3 is CASSFPRKNEKLFF. CDR3 nucleotides: TGTGCCAGCAGCTTCCCACGTAAAAATGAAAAACTGTTTTTT.

The J gene is TRBJ2-7, the V gene TRBV11-2; 8 nucleotides match TRBD2. V was pared by 1 base and J by 1 base, with 6 bases of the junction left unmatched. Germline CDR1 SGHAT, CDR2 FQNNGV. The CDR3 is 16 amino acids. In nucleotides, the CDR3 is TGTGCCAGCAGCTTAGTCTATGGCGGGAGGTCCTACGAGCAGTACTTC. Its protein product is CASSLVYGGRSYEQYF. Based on the CDR3 plus reference TRBV11-2 and TRBJ2-7, the full variable domain is EAGVAQSPRYKIIEKRQSVAFWCNPISGHATLYWYQQILGQGPKLLIQFQNNGVVDDSQLPKDRFSAERLKGVDSTLKIQPAKLEDSAVYLCASSLVYGGRSYEQYFGPGTRLTVT.

J is TRBJ1-3 and V is TRBV29-1; no definite D call. With 0 bases removed from V and 0 bases from J, the gap between germline ends came to 9 bases. CDR1 and CDR2 (germline): SQVTM, ANQGSEA. This CDR3 has 15 amino acids. The CDR3: CSVEDYTASGNTIYF. The CDR3 DNA sequence: TGCAGCGTTGAAGATTACACCGCCTCTGGAAACACCATATATTTT. Combining the CDR3 with reference TRBV29-1 and TRBJ1-3 gives the whole variable domain SAVISQKPSRDICQRGTSLTIQCQVDSQVTMMFWYRQQPGQSLTLIATANQGSEATYESGFVIDKFPISRPNLTFSTLTVSNMSPEDSSIYLCSVEDYTASGNTIYFGEGSWLTVV.

The V and J genes are TRBV27 and TRBJ2-5; D is ambiguous. V was trimmed by 5 bases and J by 0 bases, leaving 10 bases between them. Per germline, CDR1 MNHEY and CDR2 SMNVEV (reference sequence). This CDR3 has 14 amino acids. The CDR3 sequence: CASSPQPDQETQYF. In nucleotides, the CDR3 is TGTGCCAGCAGTCCACAACCGGACCAAGAGACCCAGTACTTC.